The 25 T cell receptor beta chains presented below share a single source sample, sequenced in a study of T cells after yellow fever vaccination. TCRdb called the 5' RACE reads again in MiXCR, with one record for every CDR3 protein. Among under 550,000 distinct CDR3 sequences, 21% were seen once, and the ten largest hold 15% to 20%. The sequences come from PBMCs, collected about 20 days after the first yellow fever vaccination. The receptors originated from a man aged 18 to 29 who received the YFV17D yellow fever vaccine.

This clonotype was seen more than once but under ten times. The chain has TRBV19 and TRBJ2-1; D gene unclear. The CDR3 consists of 14 residues. Germline assignment: CDR1 LNHDA and CDR2 SQIVND (reference sequence). V shed 7 bases and J shed 4 bases, with 14 bases lying between them. CDR3 DNA sequence: TGTGCCAGTAACTTGGGTCAAGGATACAATGAGCAGTTCTTC. Residues: CASNLGQGYNEQFF.

The chain uses TRBV7-9 and TRBJ1-5, with D possibly matching TRBD1 (5 bases). V was trimmed by 1 base and J by 7 bases, leaving 14 bases between them. This CDR3 has 15 residues. Germline assignment: CDR1 SEHNR and CDR2 FQNEAQ (reference sequence). CDR3 DNA sequence: TGTGCCAGCAGCTTAGGACCGGGGGAGGGACAGCCCCAGCATTTT. The encoded protein is CASSLGPGEGQPQHF. Together with reference TRBV7-9 and TRBJ1-5, the CDR3 gives the full variable domain: DTGVSQNPRHKITKRGQNVTFRCDPISEHNRLYWYRQTLGQGPEFLTYFQNEAQLEKSRLLSDRFSAERPKGSFSTLEIQRTEQGDSAMYLCASSLGPGEGQPQHFGDGTRLSIL.

This clonotype was seen many times. V gene TRBV7-2 combines with J gene TRBJ2-7; D may be TRBD1 (5 bases). V was clipped by 5 bases and J by 2 bases, with 13 bases between them. Germline assignment: CDR1 SGHTA and CDR2 FQGNSA. The CDR3 covers 14 residues. The CDR3 loop is CASSTFDRPYEQYF. CDR3 nucleotides: TGTGCCAGCAGCACCTTCGACAGACCCTACGAGCAGTACTTC.

This clonotype was found many times. The V gene is TRBV11-2, the J gene TRBJ2-7; D unresolved. Trimming shortened V by 6 bases and J by 0 bases, and 9 bases separated the two germline ends. Germline CDR1 is SGHAT and CDR2 is FQNNGV. The CDR3 runs 13 residues. This CDR3 is CASRPSASYEQYV. The CDR3 DNA follows: TGTGCCAGCAGGCCTTCGGCCTCCTACGAGCAGTACGTC.

This clonotype was counted between two and nine times. This chain connects TRBV9 to TRBJ2-7; possibly TRBD1 for D (6 bases). Germline V gene data show CDR1 as SGDLS and CDR2 as YYNGEE. The CDR3 consists of 15 residues. V was shortened by 3 bases and J by 2 bases, with 15 bases between the two germline ends. The CDR3 sequence: CASSADSSGAYEQYF. For the CDR3, the DNA is TGTGCCAGCAGCGCGGACAGCAGCGGAGCCTACGAGCAGTACTTC.

The chain uses TRBV10-3 and TRBJ1-6; D not resolved. Germline values: CDR1 ENHRY, CDR2 SYGVKD. Between the trimmed V and J ends, which lost 4 bases and 13 bases, there was a span of 17 bases. The CDR3 has 14 amino acids. The CDR3 sequence is CAISGGLNEAPLHF. CDR3 nucleotides: TGTGCCATCAGTGGAGGACTCAACGAAGCGCCCCTCCACTTT.

The chain recombines TRBV7-2 with TRBJ2-2; D is possibly TRBD2 (6 bases). Trimming stripped 1 base from V and 4 bases from J, with 13 bases between. This CDR3 is 16 amino acids long. Germline V CDR1 and CDR2: SGHTA, FQGNSA. This CDR3 reads CASSLELRGATGELFF. DNA of the CDR3: TGTGCCAGCAGCTTAGAGTTGCGGGGTGCCACCGGGGAGCTGTTTTTT.

In this sample, this clonotype turned up many times. This chain links TRBV27 with TRBJ2-5, with a tentative D call TRBD1 (5 bases). Per the germline V gene, CDR1 is MNHEY and CDR2 is SMNVEV (reference sequence). The CDR3 extends over 14 amino acids. The V end was cut by 0 bases, the J end by 3 bases, with 8 bases between. This CDR3 reads CASSLSRREETQYF. In DNA, the CDR3 is TGTGCCAGCAGTTTATCCCGCAGGGAAGAGACCCAGTACTTC.

There are a few counts of this clonotype. The gene calls are TRBV5-1 and TRBJ2-3; D remains ambiguous. Looked up from germline, CDR1 is SGHRS and CDR2 is YFSETQ. CDR3 length: 15 amino acids. The V and J ends lost 0 bases and 1 base respectively, with 9 bases between them. CDR3 sequence (DNA): TGCGCCAGCAGCTTGGTAGGGATCGGCACAGATACGCAGTATTTT. Encoded protein: CASSLVGIGTDTQYF.

Here the CDR3 reads CATAQKNTQYF. For the CDR3, the DNA is TGTGCCACCGCGCAAAAGAATACGCAGTATTTT. This rearrangement joins TRBV12-3 or TRBV12-4 to TRBJ2-3; D is unclear. CDR3 length equals 11 residues. V was trimmed by 10 bases and J by 7 bases, leaving 12 bases between them.

The chain couples TRBV18 to TRBJ2-1, with D possibly matching TRBD1 (5 bases). Germline CDR1 reads KGHSH; CDR2 reads LQKENI. The length of the CDR3 is 12 residues. The V end lost 2 bases, the J end lost 7 bases, and 6 bases lay between the germline ends. DNA for the CDR3: TGTGCCAGCTCACCAGGGGCGAATGAGCAGTTCTTC. It yields the protein CASSPGANEQFF.

This rearrangement joins TRBV4-2 to TRBJ2-3; no reliable D call. CDR3 length: 11 amino acids. V was trimmed by 0 bases and J by 7 bases, leaving 2 bases between them. The germline V gene has CDR1 LGHNA and CDR2 YNFKEQ. CDR3 DNA: TGTGCCAGCAGCCAAGAGTATACGCAGTATTTT. The encoded protein is CASSQEYTQYF.

This clonotype appeared a few times. The chain is built from TRBV7-9 and TRBJ1-1; tentative D call: TRBD1 (5 bases). This CDR3 has 14 residues. V lost 6 bases, J lost 7 bases, and 18 bases lay in between. Germline loops: CDR1 SEHNR, CDR2 FQNEAQ (reference sequence). CDR3 sequence (DNA): TGTGCCAGCAGTTTGACTCAGGGCGTCGATGAAGCTTTCTTT. It encodes CASSLTQGVDEAFF. The full variable domain, its missing parts supplied by reference TRBV7-9 and TRBJ1-1, is DTGVSQNPRHKITKRGQNVTFRCDPISEHNRLYWYRQTLGQGPEFLTYFQNEAQLEKSRLLSDRFSAERPKGSFSTLEIQRTEQGDSAMYLCASSLTQGVDEAFFGQGTRLTVV.

The rearrangement joins TRBV7-2 to TRBJ2-5; 9 nucleotides align to TRBD2. Germline V gene data show CDR1 as SGHTA and CDR2 as FQGNSA. The CDR3 length is 16 residues. V dropped 4 bases and J dropped 4; count of bases not matched to a gene: 10. CDR3 in amino acids: CASSSRGGLAGETQYF. For the CDR3, the DNA is TGTGCCAGCAGCTCTCGCGGGGGACTAGCAGGAGAGACCCAGTACTTC.

The table lists this clonotype with a few counts. The rearrangement joins TRBV7-2 to TRBJ2-1; 10 positions match TRBD2. The CDR3 covers 17 residues. Per the germline V gene, CDR1 is SGHTA and CDR2 is FQGNSA. Trimming cost V 1 base and J 1 base; bases outside gene matches: 4. For the CDR3, the DNA is TGTGCCAGCAGCTTAGTGCCTAGCGGGGGTTCCTACAATGAGCAGTTCTTC. It encodes CASSLVPSGGSYNEQFF. The full variable domain, in which reference TRBV7-2 and TRBJ2-1 provide the parts outside the CDR3, is GAGVSQSPSNKVTEKGKDVELRCDPISGHTALYWYRQSLGQGLEFLIYFQGNSAPDKSGLPSDRFSAERTGGSVSTLTIQRTQQEDSAVYLCASSLVPSGGSYNEQFFGPGTRLTVL.

This clonotype has only a few counts. V and J are TRBV2 and TRBJ2-3; D is ambiguous. The CDR3 is 15 residues long. CDR1 SNHLY and CDR2 FYNNEI come from the germline V gene. V was clipped by 6 bases and J by 0 bases, with 13 bases between them. Here the CDR3 DNA reads TGTGCCAGCAGGGTGACCCGTACTAGCACAGATACGCAGTATTTT. Its translation is CASRVTRTSTDTQYF.

CDR3 sequence: CAISRDRGYQETQYF. The CDR3 region has the DNA TGTGCCATCAGTCGGGACAGGGGGTACCAAGAGACCCAGTACTTC. The chain recombines TRBV10-3 with TRBJ2-5, with 11 bases that match TRBD1. Germline CDR1 ENHRY, CDR2 SYGVKD. V lost 5 bases and J lost 0; bases outside the gene matches: 2. There are 15 residues in the CDR3.

The V and J genes are TRBV3-1 and TRBJ1-1; 7 positions match TRBD1. CDR3 size: 13 residues. The V segment lost 4 bases and the J segment 5 bases; nucleotides outside the gene matches: 4. Germline V gene lookup returns CDR1 LGHDT and CDR2 YNNKEL (reference sequence). The CDR3 coding sequence is TGTGCCAGCAGCCTCCTACAGGGGACTGAAGCTTTCTTT. Amino acids: CASSLLQGTEAFF.

This clonotype occurred a few times. The chain combines TRBV5-1 with TRBJ2-1; tentative D call: TRBD1 (6 bases). Germline CDR1 reads SGHRS; CDR2 reads YFSETQ. Between the trimmed V and J ends, which lost 3 bases and 4 bases, there was a span of 17 bases. This CDR3 contains 16 residues. The CDR3 is CASSSQGSPRYNEQFF. CDR3 coding DNA: TGCGCCAGCAGCTCTCAGGGGTCCCCTCGTTACAATGAGCAGTTCTTC.

This chain connects TRBV7-9 to TRBJ1-2; 8 bases map to TRBD1. The V gene's germline CDR1 is SEHNR and CDR2 FQNEAQ (reference sequence). The CDR3 is 15 residues long. Trimming at V came to 2 bases and at J to 8 bases, leaving 10 bases not matched to a gene. The CDR3 region is CASSLSGQGAQGYTF. The CDR3 DNA reads as TGTGCCAGCAGCTTATCGGGGCAGGGGGCGCAGGGCTACACCTTC.

This clonotype turned up a few times. The V gene is TRBV5-1, the J gene TRBJ2-1; tentatively, D is TRBD2 (6 bases). There are 15 residues in the CDR3. Germline CDR1 and CDR2: SGHRS and YFSETQ. The V end was cut by 4 bases, the J end by 0 bases, with 11 bases between. CDR3 loop: CASSRDLSSYNEQFF. CDR3 DNA: TGCGCCAGCAGCCGGGACTTGAGCTCCTACAATGAGCAGTTCTTC. The full variable domain, rest sourced from reference TRBV5-1 and TRBJ2-1, is KAGVTQTPRYLIKTRGQQVTLSCSPISGHRSVSWYQQTPGQGLQFLFEYFSETQRNKGNFPGRFSGRQFSNSRSEMNVSTLELGDSALYLCASSRDLSSYNEQFFGPGTRLTVL.

In this sample, this clonotype turned up once. The rearrangement uses TRBV7-8 and TRBJ2-3, with 10 bases fitting TRBD1. CDR3 length: 17 residues. From germline, CDR1 is SGHVS and CDR2 FQNEAQ. After removal of 2 bases from V and 6 bases from J, the junction contained 11 bases not matched to a gene. DNA for the CDR3: TGTGCCAGCAGCTTAAGTCCCGGGACAGGGGAGAGGGATACGCAGTATTTT. Its protein is CASSLSPGTGERDTQYF.

The chain carries TRBV4-1 and TRBJ1-5, with D perhaps matching TRBD1 (5 bases). V was trimmed by 3 bases and J by 2 bases, leaving 17 bases between them. The CDR3 consists of 17 residues. Germline CDR1 and CDR2: MGHRA and YSYEKL. The CDR3: CASSHPGTGSRNQPQHF. CDR3 DNA: TGCGCCAGCAGCCACCCCGGGACGGGGTCTCGCAATCAGCCCCAGCATTTT.

This clonotype appeared a few times. The V call is TRBV5-6, the J call TRBJ2-7; possible D gene TRBD1, 6 bases. The CDR3 spans 13 residues. The germline V gene has CDR1 SGHDT and CDR2 YYEEEE. V gave up 4 bases and J gave up 6 bases, with 14 bases separating them. The CDR3 region has the DNA TGTGCCAGCAGCGGATCGGGACATTCCGAGCAGTACGTC. Protein product: CASSGSGHSEQYV.

V is TRBV6-4 and J is TRBJ2-3, with 9 nucleotides matching TRBD1. J lost 5 bases, V lost 6 bases, and 9 bases had no gene match. Germline V gives CDR1 MRHNA, CDR2 SNTAGT. The CDR3 has 15 amino acids. The CDR3 DNA sequence: TGTGCCAGCAGGGGACAGGGAAGAGGGGAAGATACGCAGTATTTT. Translating it yields CASRGQGRGEDTQYF.